This T cell receptor (beta chain) was obtained from a study of T cells in localized non-small cell lung cancer (dated by TCRdb to 2020 to 2021). The study in broad terms: The study examined T cell repertoires in under 300 patients with early-stage NSCLC and compared tumors with uninvolved tumor-adjacent lungs. The mean age of the NSCLC patients was roughly 70 years, with about 130 men and around 100 women. The cohort consisted of 236 treatment-naive NSCLC patients whose localized lung tumors had been resected. Results the study describes overall, beyond this receptor: Because the study design was exploratory, TCR variables were selected using unadjusted p-values without false-discovery rate correction. Because multi-region tumor sequencing was not done, intratumor heterogeneity could not be ruled out. Higher blood T cell density associated with longer overall survival, while higher adjacent-lung clonality associated with shorter survival. Uninvolved tumor-adjacent lung showed the highest T cell clonality, higher than tumor, which suggests more focused antigenic responses in the adjacent lung. Of the top 100 tumor clones, a median of roughly 60 were detected in paired uninvolved adjacent lung; roughly 29 were also among that lung's top 100.

At diagnosis, tumor, uninvolved tumor-adjacent lung and peripheral blood were collected and then preserved as a mix of FFPE and fresh-frozen material. For TCR repertoire profiling, blood samples were analyzed as peripheral blood mononuclear cells. The immunoSEQ Assay was used to sequence TCR beta CDR3 regions from DNA. Regarding the original processing steps: To compute T cell density, TCR beta template counts were normalized to usable DNA, which was estimated by amplifying housekeeping genes. Richness was estimated using the preseqR package, with extrapolation to 400,000 templates for PBMC samples and to 120,000 templates for tissue samples. Clonality was defined by subtracting Pielou's evenness from one. Tissue-enriched TCRs were identified through differential abundance testing performed on productive amino-acid clonotypes, with a minimum total count of 5 and an alpha of 0.1. The Jaccard Index and the Morisita Overlap Index were used to measure how much the repertoires overlapped between compartments. GLIPH grouped TCR beta CDR3s together with public tetramer-defined viral CDR3s, and a viral motif had to include at least three viral sequences and show V-gene enrichment. TCRdb provides this immuneACCESS table in a form limited to in-frame rearrangements. Some clones are lacking; in checked studies, under half of them reflect an unresolved V gene, and why the rest are absent is not known. The DNA gave D and trimming, while V, J and clone size come from that table. Present in this sample are 50,000 to 70,000 clones, roughly 92% of which were seen just once. Approximately 20% of the sample rests with the top ten.

V is clipped by 6 bases and J by 2 bases, and the sequence between their germline boundaries is 7 bases long. The cysteine opens and the phenylalanine closes a CDR3 of 12 amino acids. The read is trimmed to its CDR3 DNA, 36 bases read in frame from base 1. The germline V gene provides CDR1 MNHEY and CDR2 SVGAGI. Notes on this clone: Its specific antigen is unknown. No base-level quality is on record; no much larger clone is a single base apart.

The chain links TRBV6-5 with TRBJ1-1; confidence is insufficient to name the D gene. This material consisted of peripheral blood, taken before any cancer treatment. This sequence was found in a man aged 35 to 69 with stage I lung adenocarcinoma. This receptor has the CDR3 CASSESNTEAFF. The DNA sequence is as follows: TGTGCCAGCAGCGAAAGTAACACTGAAGCTTTCTTT.